This TCR beta chain is drawn from a study of cytomegalovirus exposure and HLA in healthy donors. Germline CDR1 reads SGHDT; CDR2 reads YYEEEE. The CDR3 runs 9 residues. Trimming took 10 bases from V and 9 from J, leaving 10 bases between them. All donors participated as healthy donors of bone marrow. This clone was seen only a few times. Its antigen is not known. Primers included in the PCR were 60 Vbeta and 13 Jbeta primers. TCRdb keeps only in-frame clones here, not all; method: immunoSEQ multiplex PCR. Here the sample spans 130,000 to 150,000 clones, more than 75% being singletons. Study conclusions and caveats: Accounts indicate the classifier identified cytomegalovirus status with strong specificity and sensitivity.

The V gene is TRBV5-6, the J gene TRBJ1-2; D may be TRBD1 (5 bases). Material for sequencing was PBMCs. This clonotype was obtained from a female donor in good health and CMV-seronegative. The CDR3 is CAPGACYTF. The CDR3, as DNA: TGTGCCCCTGGGGCGTGCTACACCTTC. Full variable domain (outside the CDR3, taken from reference TRBV5-6 and TRBJ1-2): DAGVTQSPTHLIKTRGQQVTLRCSPKSGHDTVSWYQQALGQGPQFIFQYYEEEERQRGNFPDRFSGHQFPNYSSELNVNALLLGDSALYLCAPGACYTFGSGTRLTVV.